Listed here is a single TCR beta chain. The antigen is not known. Donation came from healthy Caucasian individuals in Russia who were aged about 6 to 90. These data are taken from a study of blood T cells in healthy people across ages. Next came a second PCR, run for about 6 to 12 cycles, which used a sample-barcoded 5' primer along with a J-beta primer mix. Each cDNA molecule, via a template-switch adaptor with 12 random nucleotides, was tagged. Sequencing of every sample gave 3 million or more CDR3-containing paired-end reads. TCRdb re-called the 5' RACE reads through MiXCR, storing one row per CDR3 protein. The sample yields 1,100,000 or so distinct CDR3 sequences, under 55% seen once. The CDR3 consists of 15 residues. Unmatched junction bases numbered 6, after V lost 4 bases and J lost 6 bases. Germline loops: CDR1 SGHRS, CDR2 YFSETQ. Findings and caveats of the study: Researchers deemed the diversity estimates from one million T cells underestimates.

The sequenced sample was blood. The chain recombines TRBV5-1 with TRBJ2-5; 13 bases are a match to TRBD2. This TCR was recovered from a woman aged 60-75 years in good health. CDR3 DNA: TGCGCCAGCAGCCCCTGGACTAGCGGGAGTAAGACCCAGTACTTC. It encodes CASSPWTSGSKTQYF.